Given below is one T cell receptor beta chain in context. Its cognate antigen is unknown. An end of the junction differs from the germline gene, which may be a read error. The sample comes from a study of OX40 agonist ivuxolimab in advanced cancers. Study details: The patients received agonistic anti-OX40 (CD134) antibody ivuxolimab. Participants averaged about 60 years of age (range about 23 to 80) and were approximately 81% male.

Findings and limits, study-wide: Averaging showed that CD8+ T cells had more expanded clones than CD4+ did.

CDR3 length: 14 amino acids. Germline loops: CDR1 SSHAT, CDR2 FNYEAQ (reference sequence). Assay: immunoSEQ multiplex PCR; the TCRdb copy retains only in-frame clones and omits some. The top ten clones hold about 3.7% of a sample with about 51,000 clones, almost 90% of them seen once. This chain links TRBV7-7 with TRBJ2-5; 12 nucleotides agree with TRBD2. This TCR came from an adult with an advanced solid tumor such as melanoma, head and neck, liver or kidney cancer. The sample in question was CD4+ or CD8+ T cells sorted from blood, obtained in a trial of the OX40 agonist ivuxolimab. Here the CDR3 DNA reads TGTGCTAGCAGTCTACTAGCGGGAGGAGAGACCCAGTACTTC. Encoded protein: CASSLLAGGETQYF.